A selection of T cell receptor beta chains follows, all from one sample in a study of T cell responses to AZD1222 COVID-19 vaccine. Sequencing was performed with immunoSEQ multiplex PCR; in TCRdb, only in-frame clones are kept and a portion is missing. The profile covers about 130,000 clones, with more than 85% appearing a single time and less than 4.5% taken by the ten largest. Sequences were derived from peripheral blood, sampled on day 0 of AZD1222 vaccination. These receptors were obtained from an adult in good health. CDR3s include the opening cysteine and the closing phenylalanine or tryptophan. The order of the fields is J gene, V gene, CDR3 length, clone size, D gene, CDR3 DNA, CDR3 protein. The D gene is left open where the match is weak. Clone size is stated in some rows and not others, as once, few, many or a class when expanded.

J gene: TRBJ2-1; V gene: TRBV5-1; CDR3 length: 14; clone size: NA; D gene: NA; CDR3 DNA: TGCGCCAGCAGCTTGGCTAGTGGCTACAATGAGCAGTTCTTC; CDR3 protein: CASSLASGYNEQFF
J gene: TRBJ2-3; V gene: TRBV5-6; CDR3 length: 15; clone size: NA; D gene: NA; CDR3 DNA: TGTGCCAGCAGCCTCCAACCGGTTAAAGGGGATACGCAGTATTTT; CDR3 protein: CASSLQPVKGDTQYF
J gene: TRBJ2-4; V gene: TRBV7-6; CDR3 length: 17; clone size: NA; D gene: NA; CDR3 DNA: TGTGCCAGCAGCTCCATGGTCCAAACCGGGGCCAAAAACATTCAGTACTTC; CDR3 protein: CASSSMVQTGAKNIQYF
J gene: TRBJ2-2; V gene: TRBV19; CDR3 length: 18; clone size: NA; D gene: TRBD1; CDR3 DNA: TGTGCCAGTACCCTCGGGACAGGGGGCCTCGGCAACACCGGGGAGCTGTTTTTT; CDR3 protein: CASTLGTGGLGNTGELFF
J gene: TRBJ1-2; V gene: TRBV2; CDR3 length: 13; clone size: NA; D gene: TRBD1; CDR3 DNA: TGTGCCAGCAGCGGACAGGGGACCTATGGCTACACCTTC; CDR3 protein: CASSGQGTYGYTF
J gene: TRBJ2-2; V gene: TRBV5-1; CDR3 length: 15; clone size: NA; D gene: TRBD1; CDR3 DNA: TGCGCCAGCAGCCCGAACCCGGGACAGACAGGGGAGCTGTTTTTT; CDR3 protein: CASSPNPGQTGELFF
J gene: TRBJ1-3; V gene: TRBV30; CDR3 length: 15; clone size: once; D gene: NA; CDR3 DNA: TGTGCCTGGAGTGGACAGCTCCTCTCTGGAAACACCATATATTTT; CDR3 protein: CAWSGQLLSGNTIYF
J gene: TRBJ2-1; V gene: TRBV19; CDR3 length: 15; clone size: NA; D gene: NA; CDR3 DNA: TGTGCCAGTAGTATCGGGCCACCGCAATACAATGAGCAGTTCTTC; CDR3 protein: CASSIGPPQYNEQFF
J gene: TRBJ1-4; V gene: TRBV19; CDR3 length: 15; clone size: NA; D gene: NA; CDR3 DNA: TGTGCCAGTAGTCCCAGCGGGCCAACTAATGAAAAACTGTTTTTT; CDR3 protein: CASSPSGPTNEKLFF
J gene: TRBJ1-5; V gene: TRBV19; CDR3 length: 14; clone size: once; D gene: NA; CDR3 DNA: TGTGCCAGTAGTATTCGGACGGTCGATCAGCCCCAGCATTTT; CDR3 protein: CASSIRTVDQPQHF
J gene: TRBJ1-4; V gene: TRBV27; CDR3 length: 14; clone size: NA; D gene: NA; CDR3 DNA: TGTGCCAGCAGTTCAGGTGGGGGGAATGAAAAACTGTTTTTT; CDR3 protein: CASSSGGGNEKLFF
J gene: TRBJ1-2; V gene: TRBV7-8; CDR3 length: 17; clone size: once; D gene: TRBD1; CDR3 DNA: TGTGCCAGCAGCTTATCGGACAGGGCTAAAGGGTGGTATGGCTACACCTTC; CDR3 protein: CASSLSDRAKGWYGYTF
J gene: TRBJ2-1; V gene: TRBV5-1; CDR3 length: 17; clone size: NA; D gene: TRBD2; CDR3 DNA: TGCGCCAGCAGCCCCTCCGGTAGCGGGAGGGCCATTAATGAGCAGTTCTTC; CDR3 protein: CASSPSGSGRAINEQFF
J gene: TRBJ2-7; V gene: TRBV7-6; CDR3 length: 14; clone size: NA; D gene: TRBD2; CDR3 DNA: TGTGCCAGCAGCTTACTAGCGGGGGACTACGAGCAGTACTTC; CDR3 protein: CASSLLAGDYEQYF
J gene: TRBJ2-7; V gene: TRBV27; CDR3 length: 14; clone size: NA; D gene: NA; CDR3 DNA: TGTGCCAGCAGTTTTGCCAGGGTTAACAACGAGCAGTACTTC; CDR3 protein: CASSFARVNNEQYF
J gene: TRBJ1-2; V gene: TRBV19; CDR3 length: 13; clone size: NA; D gene: TRBD1; CDR3 DNA: TGTGCCAGTAGTACAGGGGGGAACTATGGCTACACCTTC; CDR3 protein: CASSTGGNYGYTF
J gene: TRBJ2-7; V gene: TRBV11-2; CDR3 length: 17; clone size: NA; D gene: NA; CDR3 DNA: TGTGCCAGCAGCTTAAGGGTGACGCGGGACGGAGCCTACGAGCAGTACTTC; CDR3 protein: CASSLRVTRDGAYEQYF
J gene: TRBJ2-7; V gene: TRBV7-7; CDR3 length: 15; clone size: once; D gene: NA; CDR3 DNA: TGTGCCAGCAGCCCTCCGGACCCCCGAGGCGGCGAGCAGTACTTC; CDR3 protein: CASSPPDPRGGEQYF
J gene: TRBJ1-2; V gene: TRBV29-1; CDR3 length: 15; clone size: NA; D gene: NA; CDR3 DNA: TGCAGCGTTGTTGGGAAGGATGGGGTGGGCTATGGCTACACCTTC; CDR3 protein: CSVVGKDGVGYGYTF
J gene: TRBJ2-1; V gene: TRBV11-2; CDR3 length: 13; clone size: NA; D gene: NA; CDR3 DNA: TGTGCCAGCCGTCCTTCCTCCTACAATGAGCAGTTCTTC; CDR3 protein: CASRPSSYNEQFF
J gene: TRBJ1-1; V gene: TRBV29-1; CDR3 length: 12; clone size: NA; D gene: TRBD1; CDR3 DNA: TGCAGCGTCGAGATACAGGGGACTGAAGCTTTCTTT; CDR3 protein: CSVEIQGTEAFF
J gene: TRBJ2-5; V gene: TRBV27; CDR3 length: 11; clone size: NA; D gene: NA; CDR3 DNA: TGTGCCAGCAGTTTTGAGGAGACCCAGTACTTC; CDR3 protein: CASSFEETQYF
J gene: TRBJ1-2; V gene: TRBV25-1; CDR3 length: 14; clone size: once; D gene: NA; CDR3 DNA: TGTGCCAGCAGTGTGGGGGCGGGAACATATGGCTACACCTTC; CDR3 protein: CASSVGAGTYGYTF
J gene: TRBJ1-2; V gene: TRBV27; CDR3 length: 13; clone size: NA; D gene: NA; CDR3 DNA: TGTGCCAGCAGTTTCGGCCAAAACTATGGCTACACCTTC; CDR3 protein: CASSFGQNYGYTF
J gene: TRBJ2-1; V gene: TRBV11-2; CDR3 length: 12; clone size: NA; D gene: NA; CDR3 DNA: TGTGCCAGCAGCTTAGGCCAAACTCCGCAGTTCTTC; CDR3 protein: CASSLGQTPQFF
J gene: TRBJ2-7; V gene: TRBV4-2; CDR3 length: 16; clone size: NA; D gene: NA; CDR3 DNA: TGTGCCAGCAGCCAAGATGGCCATCGGGAGACCTACGAGCAGTACTTC; CDR3 protein: CASSQDGHRETYEQYF
J gene: TRBJ1-2; V gene: TRBV6-5; CDR3 length: 14; clone size: NA; D gene: TRBD1; CDR3 DNA: TGTGCCAGCAGTAACGGCGCAGGGGGGAATGGCTACACCTTC; CDR3 protein: CASSNGAGGNGYTF
J gene: TRBJ1-1; V gene: TRBV5-1; CDR3 length: 15; clone size: NA; D gene: TRBD1; CDR3 DNA: TGCGCCAGCAGCACTGCCCAGGGGGTATGGACTGAAGCTTTCTTT; CDR3 protein: CASSTAQGVWTEAFF
J gene: TRBJ1-3; V gene: TRBV11-2; CDR3 length: 16; clone size: NA; D gene: NA; CDR3 DNA: TGTGCCAGCAGCCTTAGAGGCCCCTTCTCTGGAAACACCATATATTTT; CDR3 protein: CASSLRGPFSGNTIYF
J gene: TRBJ2-7; V gene: TRBV3-1/TRBV3-2; CDR3 length: 20; clone size: NA; D gene: TRBD2; CDR3 DNA: TGTGCCAGCAGCCAAGATACGGGCGGGACTAGCCACCCCTCGGATTACGAGCAGTACTTC; CDR3 protein: CASSQDTGGTSHPSDYEQYF